The 22 T cell receptor beta chains listed next were all sequenced from one sample in a study of cytomegalovirus exposure and HLA in healthy donors. It was with 60 Vbeta and 13 Jbeta primers that the PCR ran. The data were produced by immunoSEQ multiplex PCR, yet TCRdb's version contains in-frame clones alone and is incomplete. This sample's clone table lists 45,000 to 60,000 clones. The sample comprised PBMCs. The source of these receptors is a male donor in good health and CMV-seronegative.

The chain employs TRBV9 and TRBJ2-7; D might be TRBD2 (5 bases). V lost 0 bases and J lost 0, with 10 bases in between. Germline CDR1 SGDLS, CDR2 YYNGEE. This CDR3 has 15 residues. The CDR3 DNA is TGTGCCAGCAGCGTAGATGTGGGGAGCTCCTACGAGCAGTACTTC. Translating gives CASSVDVGSSYEQYF.

The chain joins TRBV5-4 to TRBJ1-2; 9 nucleotides line up with TRBD1. V shed 5 bases, J shed 4 bases, and the junction held 9 bases outside the gene matches. CDR1 is SGHNT and CDR2 is YYREEE in the germline V gene (reference sequence). This CDR3 contains 15 residues. The chain's CDR3 is CASRDTGGSSYGYTF. In nucleotides, the CDR3 is TGTGCCAGCAGAGATACAGGGGGCTCTAGCTATGGCTACACCTTC. Looking up the rest from reference TRBV5-4 and TRBJ1-2 gives the full variable domain: ETGVTQSPTHLIKTRGQQVTLRCSSQSGHNTVSWYQQALGQGPQFIFQYYREEENGRGNFPPRFSGLQFPNYSSELNVNALELDDSALYLCASRDTGGSSYGYTFGSGTRLTVV.

The rearrangement joins TRBV6-5 to TRBJ2-1; a possible D gene is TRBD1 (6 bases). The CDR3 runs 12 residues. V was cut by 5 bases and J by 7 bases, with 9 bases left in between. Germline V lookup: CDR1 MNHEY, CDR2 SVGAGI. CDR3 DNA sequence: TGTGCCAGCAGTAAACAGGGAAATGAGCAGTTCTTC. Protein product: CASSKQGNEQFF.

The chain recombines TRBV18 with TRBJ1-1; 9 positions agree with TRBD1. CDR3 length equals 15 residues. CDR1 and CDR2 (germline): KGHSH, LQKENI. V was clipped by 4 bases and J by 4 bases; unmatched bases: 7. CDR3 loop: CASSQTSTGGTEAFF. CDR3 nucleotides: TGTGCCAGCTCACAAACCTCGACAGGGGGCACTGAAGCTTTCTTT.

Remarks on this clone: The sample contains more than one DNA sequence encoding this CDR3. This sequence joins TRBV6-1 and TRBJ1-6; 9 nucleotides agree with TRBD1. Germline loops: CDR1 MNHNS, CDR2 SASEGT. This CDR3 is 13 amino acids long. With V trimmed by 6 bases and J by 10 bases, 4 bases remained unmatched. DNA of the CDR3: TGTGCCAGCAGGGACAGGGGTAGCTCACCCCTCCACTTT. Translated: CASRDRGSSPLHF.

The CDR3 spells CASSPFDSATNEKLFF. The CDR3, as DNA: TGTGCCAGCTCACCATTCGACAGTGCAACTAATGAAAAACTGTTTTTT. The chain recombines TRBV18 with TRBJ1-4, with TRBD1 as a possible D gene (5 bases). Between the trimmed V and J ends, which lost 2 bases and 0 bases, there was a span of 10 bases. In germline, CDR1 is KGHSH, CDR2 LQKENI. The length of the CDR3 is 16 residues.

The rearrangement uses TRBV2 and TRBJ1-1, with D possibly TRBD1 on 5 matching bases. Germline V gene sequence: CDR1 SNHLY, CDR2 FYNNEI. V was clipped by 6 bases and J by 6 bases, with 11 bases between them. The CDR3 consists of 12 residues. CDR3 sequence: CASSSDSAEAFF. CDR3 bases: TGTGCCAGCAGCTCCGACAGCGCTGAAGCTTTCTTT.

This chain joins TRBV19 and TRBJ2-5; TRBD1 is a possible D gene (7 bases). The J call could be wrong; TRBJ2-7 is a better fit for the DNA end. CDR3 length equals 15 residues. CDR1 and CDR2 (germline): LNHDA, SQIVND (reference sequence). CDR3 in amino acids: CASSIGQGGSYEQYF. The CDR3 region has the DNA TGTGCCAGTAGTATCGGCCAGGGGGGATCCTACGAGCAGTACTTC.

Regarding this clone: A read error may account for a junction end that differs from germline. V gene TRBV28 combines with J gene TRBJ2-3, with unresolved D. This CDR3 region has 13 residues. Germline V CDR1 and CDR2: MDHEN, SYDVKM. CDR3 in amino acids: CASSPADTDKQYF. CDR3 in DNA: TGTGCCAGCAGTCCCGCAGACACAGATAAGCAGTATTTT.

The chain carries TRBV14 and TRBJ2-7; TRBD1 matches 7 bases. Losses at the gene ends were 8 bases for V and 4 bases for J; bases not matched to a gene: 2. This CDR3 has 11 amino acids. In germline, CDR1 is SGHDN, CDR2 FVKESK. CDR3 amino acids: CASGQAYEQYF. The CDR3 bases are TGTGCCAGCGGACAGGCTTACGAGCAGTACTTC. The entire variable domain, with the rest obtained from reference TRBV14 and TRBJ2-7, is as follows: EAGVTQFPSHSVIEKGQTVTLRCDPISGHDNLYWYRRVMGKEIKFLLHFVKESKQDESGMPNNRFLAERTGGTYSTLKVQPAELEDSGVYFCASGQAYEQYFGPGTRLTVT.

V is TRBV5-6 and J is TRBJ2-5, with 8 nucleotides matching TRBD2. The J call may be faulty, since TRBJ2-7 better matches the DNA end. Germline V gene data show CDR1 as SGHDT and CDR2 as YYEEEE. The CDR3 runs to 16 residues. CDR3 residues: CASSLAGLAGMHEQYF. The CDR3 DNA follows: TGTGCCAGCAGCTTGGCCGGGCTAGCGGGCATGCACGAGCAGTACTTC.

The rearrangement links TRBV10-3 to TRBJ2-3, with 12 bases identical to TRBD2. The germline CDR1 and CDR2 sequences are ENHRY and SYGVKD. Germline trimming cut 5 bases from V and 5 bases from J; bases unmatched to any gene: 8. The length of the CDR3 is 16 residues. The CDR3 sequence: CAISSGTSGPGDTQYF. In DNA form, the CDR3 reads TGTGCCATCAGTTCCGGGACTAGCGGGCCTGGAGATACGCAGTATTTT.

The rearrangement links TRBV5-4 to TRBJ2-1, with 12 bases aligning to TRBD2. Trimming removed 0 bases from V and 9 bases from J; junction bases left unmatched: 7. This CDR3 is 16 amino acids long. Germline V lookup: CDR1 SGHNT, CDR2 YYREEE (reference sequence). The CDR3 loop reads CASSLGGTSGRGEQFF. The CDR3 bases are TGTGCCAGCAGCTTGGGTGGGACTAGCGGGCGGGGTGAGCAGTTCTTC.

The chain combines TRBV5-1 with TRBJ2-1; 9 nucleotides align to TRBD2. This CDR3 region has 14 residues. V trimming: 2 bases; J trimming: 8 bases; junction bases outside the gene matches: 5. Germline CDR1 is SGHRS and CDR2 is YFSETQ. Written as DNA, the CDR3 is TGCGCCAGCAGCTTTGGCGGGGGGGCCGATGAGCAGTTCTTC. It specifies CASSFGGGADEQFF.

The chain recombines TRBV7-2 with TRBJ1-4; maybe TRBD1 (6 bases). CDR3 length: 15 residues. V lost 2 bases, J lost 3 bases, and 10 bases lay in between. CDR1 is SGHTA, CDR2 FQGNSA, per germline. CDR3 protein: CASSLMGASNEKLFF. CDR3 in DNA: TGTGCCAGCAGCTTAATGGGGGCCTCTAATGAAAAACTGTTTTTT.

This chain uses TRBV18 with TRBJ1-2; D perhaps matches TRBD1 (5 bases). Germline CDR1 and CDR2: KGHSH and LQKENI. V lost 4 bases to trimming and J lost 8 bases, with 14 bases between them. The CDR3 is 13 amino acids. Here the CDR3 DNA reads TGTGCCAGCTCACTGGACATCTCGGGCGGCTACACCTTC. Residues: CASSLDISGGYTF. Supplemented by reference TRBV18 and TRBJ1-2, the full variable domain reads NAGVMQNPRHLVRRRGQEARLRCSPMKGHSHVYWYRQLPEEGLKFMVYLQKENIIDESGMPKERFSAEFPKEGPSILRIQQVVRGDSAAYFCASSLDISGGYTFGSGTRLTVV.

The chain couples TRBV9 to TRBJ1-1; D gene ambiguous. Germline loops: CDR1 SGDLS, CDR2 YYNGEE. V shed 5 bases and J shed 8 bases, with 13 bases lying between them. This CDR3 is 12 amino acids long. The CDR3 DNA reads as TGTGCCAGCAGAGCACCTGAAACGGAAGCTTTCTTT. The encoded protein is CASRAPETEAFF.

The chain employs TRBV4-1 and TRBJ1-2; 7 nucleotides line up with TRBD1. Per germline, CDR1 MGHRA and CDR2 YSYEKL. CDR3 size: 15 residues. Losses at the gene ends were 1 base for V and 2 bases for J; bases not matched to a gene: 4. CDR3 nucleotides: TGCGCCAGCAGCCAAGTAACAGGGGCCAACTATGGCTACACCTTC. Protein: CASSQVTGANYGYTF.

J is TRBJ1-5 and V is TRBV7-3, with a weak D call TRBD1 (5 bases). V was shortened by 4 bases and J by 7 bases, with 14 bases between the two germline ends. This CDR3 contains 14 residues. Germline CDR1 reads SGHTA; CDR2 reads FQGTGA. In DNA, the CDR3 is TGTGCCAGCAGCTCCAGGGAATATAGACAGCCCCAGCATTTT. Its translation: CASSSREYRQPQHF.

This CDR3 is CASSQDLIGVEEKLFF. For the CDR3, the DNA is TGCGCCAGCAGCCAAGATTTAATCGGGGTGGAAGAAAAACTGTTTTTT. The chain combines TRBV4-3 with TRBJ1-4; D unclear. This CDR3 contains 16 residues. V lost 0 bases, J lost 8 bases, and 16 bases lay in between. Germline CDR1 and CDR2: LGHNA and YSLEER.

Turning to this clone: One junction end disagrees with the germline gene, perhaps due to a read error. The same CDR3 is also encoded by other DNA sequences in this sample. The chain uses TRBV23-1 and TRBJ1-1; no clear D. TRBV23-1 is an ORF for which the function is uncertain. This CDR3 is 10 amino acids long. CDR3 DNA sequence: TGCGCAAGCAGTCACTTTGAAGCTTTCTTT. Translated, it gives CASSHFEAFF.

This chain connects TRBV29-1 to TRBJ1-1; D unclear. The CDR3 totals 13 residues. Germline values: CDR1 SQVTM, CDR2 ANQGSEA. The V and J ends lost 6 bases and 2 bases respectively, with 13 bases between them. The CDR3 DNA follows: TGCAGCGTGCCCAGCGGGCAAAACACTGAAGCTTTCTTT. This codes for CSVPSGQNTEAFF.